The next 13 T cell receptor beta chains were all read from a single sample in a study of vaccination effects on CD4 cells after COVID-19. CD4+ T cells specific for antigen were expanded with viral peptide pools by the ViraFEST assay before sequencing. The culture ran for 10 to 11 days, and then CD4+ T cells were isolated. The individual was infected with SARS-CoV-2 between March and December 2020, as confirmed by PCR. Sequenced by immunoSEQ multiplex PCR; TCRdb stores in-frame clones only, minus some. Among tens of thousands of clones listed, around 70% were seen once. These receptors' antigens are unknown. The source material was CD4+ T cells from PBMCs cultured with HCoV-NL63 spike peptides, sampled before COVID-19 vaccination. The receptors originated from a human donor who had a prior SARS-CoV-2 infection.

The gene calls are TRBV28 and TRBJ2-3; 8 bases are a match to TRBD1. Germline V gene data show CDR1 as MDHEN and CDR2 as SYDVKM. CDR3 length: 15 residues. V dropped 6 bases and J dropped 2; count of bases not matched to a gene: 7. The CDR3 protein is CASRETGDPTDTQYF. CDR3 nucleotides: TGTGCCAGCAGAGAGACAGGGGACCCCACAGATACGCAGTATTTT.

This sequence joins TRBV10-3 and TRBJ2-2; 7 nucleotides match TRBD1. V lost 7 bases and J lost 3; bases outside the gene matches: 5. The CDR3 runs to 14 residues. Germline V gene lookup returns CDR1 ENHRY and CDR2 SYGVKD. CDR3 loop: CAITPGQHTGELFF. Here the CDR3 DNA reads TGTGCCATCACCCCGGGACAGCACACCGGGGAGCTGTTTTTT.

This CDR3 reads CASSLQGANYGYTF. The CDR3 DNA sequence: TGTGCCAGCAGCCTACAGGGGGCGAACTATGGCTACACCTTC. The V and J genes are TRBV3-1 (or the pseudogene TRBV3-2) and TRBJ1-2; 9 nucleotides agree with TRBD1. Germline-derived CDR1 and CDR2 are LGHDT and YNNKEL (reference sequence). This CDR3 region has 14 residues. The junction had 2 bases not matched to a gene; V was cut back by 4 bases and J by 2 bases.

The V call is TRBV5-1, the J call TRBJ1-2; D gene unclear. CDR1 SGHRS and CDR2 YFSETQ come from the germline V gene. The length of the CDR3 is 13 residues. V lost 7 bases, J lost 0 bases, and 10 bases lay in between. CDR3 region: CASSAVPNYGYTF. CDR3 nucleotide sequence: TGCGCCAGCTCCGCAGTACCTAACTATGGCTACACCTTC.

As to this clone: This sample includes further DNA sequences coding for the same CDR3. The chain employs TRBV3-1 (or the pseudogene TRBV3-2) and TRBJ2-7; 8 bases match TRBD1. The CDR3 covers 13 residues. V lost 6 bases, J lost 3 bases, and 4 bases stayed unmatched. The germline CDR1 and CDR2 sequences are LGHDT and YNNKEL (reference sequence). The CDR3 nucleotides are TGTGCCAGCAGTCAAACAGGGGGCTACGAGCAGTACTTC. Translated, it gives CASSQTGGYEQYF.

This rearrangement joins TRBV24-1 to TRBJ2-3, with a weak D call TRBD2 (5 bases). This CDR3 has 16 residues. With 4 bases removed from V and 0 bases from J, the gap between germline ends came to 13 bases. The V gene's germline CDR1 is KGHDR and CDR2 SFDVKD. The CDR3 reads CATSDPSSPSTDTQYF. In DNA form, the CDR3 reads TGTGCCACCAGTGACCCTAGCTCTCCTAGCACAGATACGCAGTATTTT.

The genes are TRBV20-1 and TRBJ2-7; no clear D gene. The germline CDR1 and CDR2 sequences are DFQATT and SNEGSKA (reference sequence). The CDR3 loop spans 14 amino acids. The ends were cut back, 3 bases at V and 0 bases at J, with 12 bases in the middle. CDR3 region: CSASRTASSYEQYF. In DNA, the CDR3 is TGCAGTGCTAGTAGGACGGCGAGCTCCTACGAGCAGTACTTC.

The gene calls are TRBV11-3 and TRBJ1-1; 8 positions match TRBD1. Germline CDR1 SGHNT, CDR2 YENEEA. CDR3 length: 16 amino acids. Trimming at V came to 4 bases and at J to 3 bases, leaving 10 bases not matched to a gene. The CDR3 region is CASSSPGQGWDTEAFF. CDR3 coding DNA: TGTGCCAGCAGCTCGCCCGGACAGGGTTGGGACACTGAAGCTTTCTTT.

This chain uses TRBV25-1 with TRBJ1-2; 9 nucleotides agree with TRBD1. Germline CDR1 is MGHDK and CDR2 is SYGVNS. The CDR3 is 16 residues long. The V gene end was trimmed by 2 bases and the J gene end by 8 bases; junction bases not matched to a gene: 12. The CDR3 loop is CASSERGQGGDRGYTF. The CDR3, as DNA: TGTGCCAGCAGTGAAAGGGGACAGGGTGGAGATCGAGGCTACACCTTC.

The chain recombines TRBV2 with TRBJ1-4; a possible D gene is TRBD1 (5 bases). Trimming shortened V by 7 bases and J by 6 bases, and 15 bases separated the two germline ends. The germline gives CDR1 SNHLY, CDR2 FYNNEI. This CDR3 spans 14 amino acids. CDR3 in amino acids: CASKGSLGDEKLFF. CDR3 bases: TGTGCCAGCAAGGGGAGCCTCGGAGATGAAAAACTGTTTTTT.

The chain couples TRBV6-4 to TRBJ2-2; 8 positions agree with TRBD1. CDR1 is MRHNA and CDR2 is SNTAGT in the germline V gene. The CDR3 extends over 14 amino acids. V shed 6 bases, J shed 1 base, and the junction held 1 base outside the gene matches. The CDR3 bases are TGTGCCAGCAGGGGGACAGGGAACACCGGGGAGCTGTTTTTT. This codes for CASRGTGNTGELFF.

The chain joins TRBV30 to TRBJ1-2, with TRBD1 matching 7 bases. V dropped 4 bases and J dropped 6; count of bases not matched to a gene: 14. Germline-derived CDR1 and CDR2 are GTSNPN and SVGIG (reference sequence). This CDR3 contains 15 residues. The CDR3 coding sequence is TGTGCCTGGACCCGGACAGGCGAGGGGCTGAATGGCTACACCTTC. Amino acid sequence: CAWTRTGEGLNGYTF.

The chain joins TRBV5-4 to TRBJ1-3, with D possibly matching TRBD1 (6 bases). The V and J ends lost 4 bases and 0 bases respectively, with 14 bases between them. The CDR3 extends over 16 amino acids. Germline values: CDR1 SGHNT, CDR2 YYREEE (reference sequence). The CDR3 bases are TGTGCCAGCAGCCCTGACAGGAGGATCTCTGGAAACACCATATATTTT. Translation gives CASSPDRRISGNTIYF.